The 14 T cell receptor beta chains below come from one sample, sequenced in a study of OX40 agonist ivuxolimab in advanced cancers. TCRdb's table, derived via immunoSEQ multiplex PCR, lists solely in-frame clones and lacks some. The table records some 70,000 clones, around nine tenths of them present only once. Sequencing was performed on CD4+ or CD8+ T cells sorted from blood, taken in a trial of the OX40 agonist ivuxolimab. The receptors derive from an adult with an advanced solid tumor such as melanoma, head and neck, liver or kidney cancer.

Here the CDR3 reads CASSDPGQGADEQYF. The CDR3 bases are TGTGCCAGCAGTGATCCGGGACAGGGGGCTGATGAGCAGTACTTC. V gene TRBV27 combines with J gene TRBJ2-7; TRBD1 matches at 12 bases. The CDR3 totals 15 residues. Trimming cost V 5 bases and J 7 bases; bases outside gene matches: 9. From germline, CDR1 is MNHEY and CDR2 SMNVEV (reference sequence).

The V call is TRBV7-9, the J call TRBJ2-7, with 12 nucleotides matching TRBD1. The CDR3 loop spans 14 amino acids. CDR1 is SEHNR and CDR2 is FQNEAQ in the germline V gene (reference sequence). Unmatched junction bases numbered 8, after V lost 5 bases and J lost 9 bases. The CDR3 nucleotides read TGTGCCAGCAGCACCGGGACAGGGGGCTTATGGCAGTACTTC. Its translation is CASSTGTGGLWQYF.

V and J are TRBV5-1 and TRBJ2-3; 13 positions match TRBD2. The CDR3 has 20 amino acids. With 0 bases clipped from V and 3 bases from J, the junction kept 13 bases outside the gene matches. CDR1 and CDR2 from the germline V gene are SGHRS and YFSETQ. The CDR3 nucleotides read TGCGCCAGCAGCTTGGGACTAGCGGGAGGCACTAGCCTGGGGACAGATACGCAGTATTTT. Its translation: CASSLGLAGGTSLGTDTQYF. Filled out from reference TRBV5-1 and TRBJ2-3, the complete variable domain reads KAGVTQTPRYLIKTRGQQVTLSCSPISGHRSVSWYQQTPGQGLQFLFEYFSETQRNKGNFPGRFSGRQFSNSRSEMNVSTLELGDSALYLCASSLGLAGGTSLGTDTQYFGPGTRLTVL.

The chain carries TRBV11-1 and TRBJ2-7; D remains unclear. Trimming cost V 4 bases and J 4 bases, with 11 bases left between them. Germline V gives CDR1 SGHAT, CDR2 FQDESV (reference sequence). There are 13 residues in the CDR3. The CDR3 sequence: CASSSINYYEQYF. For the CDR3, the DNA is TGTGCCAGCAGCTCCATCAATTATTACGAGCAGTACTTC.

This clone was counted between two and nine times. The chain uses TRBV28 and TRBJ2-7; 9 bases agree with TRBD1. Germline lookup yields CDR1 MDHEN and CDR2 SYDVKM. Unmatched junction bases numbered 9, after V lost 2 bases and J lost 4 bases. This CDR3 has 16 residues. CDR3: CASSLITGGFGYEQYF. CDR3 sequence (DNA): TGTGCCAGCAGTTTAATCACAGGGGGCTTTGGTTACGAGCAGTACTTC.

The chain carries TRBV6-5 and TRBJ2-7; 8 bases align to TRBD1. Germline values: CDR1 MNHEY, CDR2 SVGAGI. Unmatched junction bases numbered 8, after V lost 6 bases and J lost 4 bases. The CDR3 has 14 amino acids. CDR3 bases: TGTGCCAGCAGATCCGGGACAGGATATTACGAGCAGTACTTC. This translates into CASRSGTGYYEQYF.

The rearrangement links TRBV7-3 to TRBJ2-1; 11 nucleotides agree with TRBD2. The CDR3 runs 15 residues. Germline V gene lookup returns CDR1 SGHTA and CDR2 FQGTGA. V shed 6 bases, J shed 4 bases, and the junction held 5 bases outside the gene matches. CDR3: CASSRLAGPYNEQFF. The DNA for the CDR3 is TGTGCCAGCAGTCGACTAGCGGGGCCTTACAATGAGCAGTTCTTC.

V is TRBV6-1 and J is TRBJ2-2, with D unclear. Germline V gene lookup returns CDR1 MNHNS and CDR2 SASEGT. V lost 2 bases and J lost 5, with 6 bases in between. This CDR3 comprises 13 residues. CDR3 protein: CASSEQVTGELFF. As DNA, the CDR3 is TGTGCCAGCAGTGAACAAGTTACCGGGGAGCTGTTTTTT.

This clone has just one count. The genes are TRBV9 and TRBJ1-2, with TRBD1 identical over 7 bases. The germline V gene encodes CDR1 SGDLS and CDR2 YYNGEE. V dropped 4 bases and J dropped 4; count of bases not matched to a gene: 13. There are 16 residues in the CDR3. The CDR3, as DNA: TGTGCCAGCAGCTCAGGGAGAGGGGGCTCGGGCTATGGCTACACCTTC. Translation: CASSSGRGGSGYGYTF. The full variable domain, rest sourced from reference TRBV9 and TRBJ1-2, is DSGVTQTPKHLITATGQRVTLRCSPRSGDLSVYWYQQSLDQGLQFLIQYYNGEERAKGNILERFSAQQFPDLHSELNLSSLELGDSALYFCASSSGRGGSGYGYTFGSGTRLTVV.

This sequence joins TRBV6-5 and TRBJ1-2; D might be TRBD1 (5 bases). Trimming pared 3 bases from V and 10 bases from J, leaving 12 bases between. Germline V CDR1 and CDR2: MNHEY, SVGAGI. The length of the CDR3 is 12 residues. CDR3 nucleotide sequence: TGTGCCAGCAGTTATCTCCAGGGCGTCTACACCTTC. Translation: CASSYLQGVYTF.

This rearrangement joins TRBV11-2 to TRBJ2-1, with 8 bases aligning to TRBD1. The J segment lost 6 bases and the V segment lost 6 bases, leaving 16 bases of the junction unmatched. The CDR3 runs 17 residues. CDR1 is SGHAT and CDR2 is FQNNGV in the germline V gene. The CDR3 sequence: CASRPTGVGGVSNEQFF. The CDR3 nucleotides read TGTGCCAGCAGGCCGACAGGGGTTGGAGGGGTTAGCAATGAGCAGTTCTTC.

This chain connects TRBV28 to TRBJ1-5; D gene uncertain. The CDR3 loop spans 22 amino acids. CDR1 MDHEN and CDR2 SYDVKM come from the germline V gene. V was pared by 1 base and J by 0 bases, with 28 bases between. The CDR3: CASSLLTLDPKRLVYSNQPQHF. The CDR3 DNA reads TGTGCCAGCAGTTTATTAACTCTGGACCCAAAGCGGCTAGTTTATAGCAATCAGCCCCAGCATTTT.

J is TRBJ1-1 and V is TRBV5-4, with 7 bases identical to TRBD1. Germline CDR1 reads SGHNT; CDR2 reads YYREEE (reference sequence). J was trimmed by 1 base and V by 0 bases; bases with no gene match: 0. The CDR3 runs to 14 residues. CDR3 residues: CASSLDRGNTEAFF. The CDR3, as DNA: TGTGCCAGCAGCTTGGACAGGGGGAACACTGAAGCTTTCTTT.

This clone was picked up one time. Here the CDR3 DNA reads TGCGCCAGCAGCACCGGGACAGCTGGTGAAAAACTGTTTTTT. It codes for CASSTGTAGEKLFF. The chain recombines TRBV5-1 with TRBJ1-4; TRBD1 agrees at 7 bases. The germline V gene has CDR1 SGHRS and CDR2 YFSETQ. V lost 4 bases to trimming and J lost 7 bases; unmatched junction nucleotides: 7. There are 14 residues in the CDR3.